Below are 25 T cell receptor beta chains sequenced from a single sample in a study of early T cells in non-severe SARS-CoV-2 infection. From the 5' RACE reads, TCRdb called clonotypes with MiXCR, one entry per CDR3 protein. This table has about 72,000 distinct CDR3 sequences, over 9.5% appearing once. The sequences come from whole blood, collected at baseline. The receptor set was obtained from an adult who was a healthcare worker with PCR-confirmed SARS-CoV-2 infection or an uninfected control (not recorded which).

This clonotype was detected many times. The chain joins TRBV5-4 to TRBJ2-2; a possible D gene is TRBD2 (6 bases). This CDR3 is built from 13 residues. CDR1 SGHNT and CDR2 YYREEE come from the germline V gene (reference sequence). V was pared by 4 bases and J by 5 bases, with 9 bases between. The DNA of the CDR3 is TGTGCCAGCAGCGGGGGGAGAACCGGGGAGCTGTTTTTT. It codes for CASSGGRTGELFF.

V gene TRBV7-9 combines with J gene TRBJ2-5, with D perhaps given as TRBD1 or TRBD2 (5 bases each). Germline V gene lookup returns CDR1 SEHNR and CDR2 FQNEAQ (reference sequence). The CDR3 loop spans 13 amino acids. V lost 5 bases and J 5 bases, leaving 12 bases between the germline ends. CDR3 loop: CASSPPGPETQYF. The CDR3 DNA reads TGTGCCAGCAGCCCGCCGGGGCCGGAGACCCAGTACTTC.

Ten or more counts support this clonotype. V and J are TRBV5-6 and TRBJ1-3; a weak D match, TRBD1 (5 bases). V lost 4 bases and J 6 bases, leaving 17 bases between the germline ends. Per the germline V gene, CDR1 is SGHDT and CDR2 is YYEEEE. CDR3 length: 15 residues. CDR3 in DNA: TGTGCCAGCAGCCCCCGAGGGGCACTTGAAAACACCATATATTTT. Its protein product is CASSPRGALENTIYF.

This clonotype was detected many times. The V call is TRBV20-1, the J call TRBJ1-2; D uncertain. Germline lookup yields CDR1 DFQATT and CDR2 SNEGSKA (reference sequence). The CDR3 is 12 amino acids. V was shortened by 6 bases and J by 7 bases, with 15 bases between the two germline ends. The chain's CDR3 is CSAREGFGGYTF. CDR3 nucleotide sequence: TGCAGTGCAAGGGAGGGATTCGGTGGCTACACCTTC.

In its sample, this clonotype was seen many times. The chain couples TRBV5-1 to TRBJ2-3, with TRBD2 as a possible D gene (6 bases). The CDR3 has 15 amino acids. Germline loops: CDR1 SGHRS, CDR2 YFSETQ. Trimming stripped 4 bases from V and 4 bases from J, with 16 bases between. This chain's CDR3 is CASSPMTREADTQYF. The CDR3 DNA follows: TGCGCCAGCAGCCCAATGACTAGGGAGGCAGATACGCAGTATTTT.

This rearrangement joins TRBV5-1 to TRBJ1-4, with 8 bases identical to TRBD1. Trimming cost V 1 base and J 8 bases; bases outside gene matches: 10. This CDR3 has 16 amino acids. Germline loops: CDR1 SGHRS, CDR2 YFSETQ. Written as DNA, the CDR3 is TGCGCCAGCAGCTTGATGAGTGGCGGACAGGGAGAAAAACTGTTTTTT. This translates into CASSLMSGGQGEKLFF.

This clonotype was counted many times. V is TRBV18 and J is TRBJ2-1; D unclear. The germline gives CDR1 KGHSH, CDR2 LQKENI. The CDR3 length is 14 residues. Trimming took 2 bases from V and 4 from J, leaving 9 bases between them. The CDR3 protein is CASSPGMGYNEQFF. In nucleotides, the CDR3 is TGTGCCAGCTCACCAGGAATGGGGTACAATGAGCAGTTCTTC.

This clonotype has at least ten counts. This sequence joins TRBV11-2 and TRBJ1-5; 8 nucleotides match TRBD1. Germline CDR1 reads SGHAT; CDR2 reads FQNNGV. There are 15 residues in the CDR3. Trimming cost V 4 bases and J 5 bases; bases outside gene matches: 7. CDR3 nucleotides: TGTGCCAGCAGCTCAGGACAGGGCGCCCATCAGCCCCAGCATTTT. Amino acid sequence: CASSSGQGAHQPQHF.

This clonotype was seen a few times. The chain joins TRBV24-1 to TRBJ2-2; tentatively, D is TRBD1 (6 bases). CDR1 and CDR2 from the germline V gene are KGHDR and SFDVKD. The CDR3 is 15 residues long. V was cut by 3 bases and J by 2 bases, with 9 bases left in between. The CDR3: CATSDPGQNTGELFF. CDR3 DNA: TGTGCCACCAGTGATCCGGGACAAAACACCGGGGAGCTGTTTTTT.

The chain joins TRBV4-3 to TRBJ2-7; D is undetermined. The V gene lost 4 bases and the J gene lost 5 bases, with 9 bases spanning the gap. The length of the CDR3 is 12 residues. The V gene's germline CDR1 is LGHNA and CDR2 YSLEER. The CDR3 DNA reads as TGCGCCAGCAGCCTACAGACCCACGAGCAGTACTTC. This sequence encodes CASSLQTHEQYF.

There are a few counts of this clonotype. The chain couples TRBV20-1 to TRBJ1-1, with D possibly TRBD1 on 6 matching bases. The CDR3 is 15 residues long. The germline V gene has CDR1 DFQATT and CDR2 SNEGSKA (reference sequence). Trimming took off 0 bases at V and 5 bases at J, with 16 bases between the two ends. The CDR3 loop reads CSARETGGARTEAFF. In DNA, the CDR3 is TGCAGTGCTAGAGAAACGGGGGGGGCGAGGACTGAAGCTTTCTTT.

This clonotype has at least ten counts. This chain uses TRBV5-5 with TRBJ2-1, with TRBD2 identical over 7 bases. The CDR3 loop spans 10 amino acids. V trimming: 7 bases; J trimming: 15 bases; junction bases outside the gene matches: 7. Per the germline V gene, CDR1 is SGHKS and CDR2 is YYEKEE (reference sequence). CDR3 amino acids: CASGERGRFF. DNA of the CDR3: TGTGCCAGCGGGGAGCGGGGCCGGTTCTTC. Full variable domain (missing parts from reference TRBV5-5 and TRBJ2-1): DAGVTQSPTHLIKTRGQQVTLRCSPISGHKSVSWYQQVLGQGPQFIFQYYEKEERGRGNFPDRFSARQFPNYSSELNVNALLLGDSALYLCASGERGRFFGPGTRLTVL.

Regarding this clonotype: A much bigger clone sits one base away, suggesting this may be a read error. Likely a read error: the CDR3 ends without its conserved phenylalanine or tryptophan. The chain recombines TRBV7-2 with TRBJ2-3, with 10 bases matching TRBD2. V was pared by 6 bases and J by 7 bases, with 10 bases of the junction left unmatched. This CDR3 comprises 15 residues. Germline V gene lookup returns CDR1 SGHTA and CDR2 FQGNSA. The CDR3 bases are TGTGCCAGCAGTTCGTCTGGGACTAGCGCATATACGCAGTATTTA. Its protein product is CASSSSGTSAYTQYL.

This clonotype was recorded at least ten times. This chain connects TRBV6-5 to TRBJ2-2; D might be TRBD1 (5 bases). V shed 6 bases and J shed 3 bases, with 8 bases lying between them. This CDR3 region has 13 residues. Germline-derived CDR1 and CDR2 are MNHEY and SVGAGI. For the CDR3, the DNA is TGTGCCAGCAGACCCAGGGACACCGGGGAGCTGTTTTTT. Its translation: CASRPRDTGELFF.

The chain couples TRBV30 to TRBJ2-7, with TRBD1 matching 9 bases. The CDR3 sequence is 13 residues long. Germline V gene lookup returns CDR1 GTSNPN and CDR2 SVGIG (reference sequence). V dropped 3 bases and J dropped 6; count of bases not matched to a gene: 6. CDR3 in amino acids: CAWSPGQGGEQYF. In nucleotides, the CDR3 is TGTGCCTGGAGCCCGGGACAGGGAGGCGAGCAGTACTTC.

The rearrangement links TRBV3-2 to TRBJ1-6; TRBD1 is the table's D call, not checked against the DNA. TRBV3-2 is deemed a pseudogene. The CDR3 extends over 15 amino acids. The CDR3 loop is CASSQGQVADSPLHF. CDR3 bases: TGTGCCAGCAGCCAAGGGCAGGTGGCGGATTCACCCCTCCACTTT.

This clonotype was counted a few times. V is TRBV13 and J is TRBJ2-1; no definite D call. CDR1 and CDR2 (germline): PRHDT, FYEKMQ (reference sequence). The CDR3 loop spans 13 amino acids. V lost 4 bases, J lost 1 base, and 5 bases lay in between. The DNA for the CDR3 is TGTGCCAGCAGCTACGGGTCCTACAATGAGCAGTTCTTC. This translates into CASSYGSYNEQFF.

The chain links TRBV7-9 to TRBJ1-2; TRBD1 aligns across 9 bases. This CDR3 is built from 14 residues. From germline, CDR1 is SEHNR and CDR2 FQNEAQ (reference sequence). The V gene end was trimmed by 6 bases and the J gene end by 4 bases; junction bases not matched to a gene: 6. For the CDR3, the DNA is TGTGCCAGCAGTCGACAGGGGGAGGGCTATGGCTACACCTTC. This translates into CASSRQGEGYGYTF. Full variable domain (rest looked up from reference TRBV7-9 and TRBJ1-2): DTGVSQNPRHKITKRGQNVTFRCDPISEHNRLYWYRQTLGQGPEFLTYFQNEAQLEKSRLLSDRFSAERPKGSFSTLEIQRTEQGDSAMYLCASSRQGEGYGYTFGSGTRLTVV.

This clonotype was counted between two and nine times. The V and J genes are TRBV6-5 and TRBJ2-1; 16 bases are a match to TRBD2. CDR1 and CDR2 from the germline V gene are MNHEY and SVGAGI. This CDR3 comprises 18 residues. V shed 4 bases and J 2 bases; nucleotides not matched to a gene: 5. DNA of the CDR3: TGTGCCAGCAGTTCGGGACTAGCGGGGGGGTCAACCTACAATGAGCAGTTCTTC. Protein sequence: CASSSGLAGGSTYNEQFF.

This clonotype was seen only a few times. The chain is built from TRBV7-2 and TRBJ1-3, with D perhaps TRBD1 (6 bases). The CDR3 consists of 14 residues. Germline-derived CDR1 and CDR2 are SGHTA and FQGNSA. V lost 5 bases to trimming and J lost 4 bases, with 12 bases between them. CDR3: CASSPGAGGNTIYF. CDR3 in DNA: TGTGCCAGCAGCCCGGGGGCAGGGGGAAACACCATATATTTT. The variable domain in full, with the rest retrieved from reference TRBV7-2 and TRBJ1-3, is GAGVSQSPSNKVTEKGKDVELRCDPISGHTALYWYRQSLGQGLEFLIYFQGNSAPDKSGLPSDRFSAERTGGSVSTLTIQRTQQEDSAVYLCASSPGAGGNTIYFGEGSWLTVV.

V is TRBV6-5 and J is TRBJ1-6, with D uncertain. V lost 10 bases and J lost 9, with 16 bases in between. The CDR3 spans 13 residues. CDR1 MNHEY and CDR2 SVGAGI come from the germline V gene. The CDR3: CATLDRASSPLHF. CDR3 nucleotides: TGTGCCACCCTGGATAGGGCGAGTTCACCCCTCCACTTT.

At least ten counts were recorded for this clonotype. The chain carries TRBV30 and TRBJ2-6; possibly TRBD1 or TRBD2 for D (7 bases each). Per the germline V gene, CDR1 is GTSNPN and CDR2 is SVGIG (reference sequence). There are 21 residues in the CDR3. V lost 4 bases and J 0 bases, leaving 28 bases between the germline ends. The CDR3 coding sequence is TGTGCCTGGACCGCCGGGAGATGGGGGGGACAGTTTAGCTCTGGGGCCAACGTCCTGACTTTC. It yields the protein CAWTAGRWGGQFSSGANVLTF.

The table lists this clonotype with a few counts. The chain recombines TRBV11-2 with TRBJ1-5; D unclear. The CDR3 is 14 residues long. Trimming cost V 2 bases and J 1 base, with 6 bases left between them. Germline CDR1 reads SGHAT; CDR2 reads FQNNGV. The CDR3 DNA is TGTGCCAGCAGCTTAAGGGAGAGCAATCAGCCCCAGCATTTT. This gives the protein CASSLRESNQPQHF.

This clonotype has more than one count but fewer than ten. The CDR3 protein is CASLLLSTDTQYF. CDR3 bases: TGTGCCAGCTTACTACTAAGCACAGATACGCAGTATTTT. This sequence joins TRBV7-8 and TRBJ2-3, with D unclear. The CDR3 is 13 amino acids. CDR1 is SGHVS, CDR2 FQNEAQ, per germline. Deletions cut 8 bases from V and 0 bases from J, with 9 bases between. The complete variable domain, with remaining parts taken from reference TRBV7-8 and TRBJ2-3, reads GAGVSQSPRYKVAKRGQDVALRCDPISGHVSLFWYQQALGQGPEFLTYFQNEAQLDKSGLPSDRFFAERPEGSVSTLKIQRTQQEDSAVYLCASLLLSTDTQYFGPGTRLTVL.

This clonotype was seen ten or more times. This chain connects TRBV5-1 to TRBJ2-7, with 8 bases that match TRBD1. Germline trimming cut 0 bases from V and 12 bases from J; bases unmatched to any gene: 5. CDR3 length equals 12 residues. The germline gives CDR1 SGHRS, CDR2 YFSETQ. The CDR3 DNA is TGCGCCAGCAGCTTGGGTGGACAGGGTCGGTACTTC. It yields the protein CASSLGGQGRYF.